Reported below is one T cell receptor (beta chain). Its cognate antigen is unknown. The assay was immunoSEQ multiplex PCR, and TCRdb's table has in-frame clones only and misses some. This sample carries approximately 150,000 clones, roughly 83% of them seen once, and the ten largest clones take under 30%. This entry belongs to a study of radiation and T cells in renal cell carcinoma. For the study at large: Nephrectomy followed 15 Gy stereotactic body radiation by 4 weeks. Study-level findings and limits: Top tumor clonotypes rose in blood 2 weeks post-radiation, then contracted.

Time point given: baseline pretreatment blood. Treatment indicated: 15 Gy SBRT to primary tumor, nephrectomy 4 weeks later. Radiation-treated patients gave blood at baseline, week 2 and week 4. This renal cell carcinoma was of the clear cell type. This receptor was taken from a woman aged 50 to 60 with renal cell carcinoma. The source material was blood, sampled from a patient whose treatment included radiotherapy and nephrectomy.

The DNA for the CDR3 is TGCAGTGCCTCGTCCGTCTACGAGCAGTACTTC. Amino acid sequence: CSASSVYEQYF. The rearrangement joins TRBV20-1 to TRBJ2-7; D remains unclear. Deletions cut 6 bases from V and 3 bases from J, with 9 bases between. This CDR3 region has 11 residues. CDR1 is DFQATT and CDR2 is SNEGSKA in the germline V gene (reference sequence).